The 25 T cell receptor beta chains below were found in one sample sequenced in a study of T cell repertoires in cytomegalovirus infection. Their antigens are not known. TCRdb recomputed calls from the reads with MiXCR, one row per CDR3 protein. The data show hundreds of thousands of distinct CDR3 sequences, approximately 33% seen once. The sequencing here drew on cultured PBMCs, taken from culture after CMV antigen stimulation. The source of these receptors is a human donor in good health (CMV status not recorded). Some clones in this sample may be carry-over from other donors' samples.

In its sample, this clonotype was seen a few times. The V gene is TRBV19, the J gene TRBJ1-6; a weak D match, TRBD1 (6 bases). The CDR3 totals 14 residues. The V end lost 7 bases, the J end lost 11 bases, and 18 bases lay between the germline ends. Germline-derived CDR1 and CDR2 are LNHDA and SQIVND (reference sequence). CDR3 sequence: CASNPTGPGAPLHF. The CDR3 DNA is TGTGCCAGTAACCCCACAGGGCCGGGGGCACCCCTCCACTTT.

This clonotype came up a few times. The genes are TRBV2 and TRBJ1-1; no reliable D call. The germline V and J ends were trimmed by 1 base and 5 bases, with 11 bases remaining between them. The CDR3 is 14 residues long. CDR1 is SNHLY, CDR2 FYNNEI, per germline. The DNA for the CDR3 is TGTGCCAGCAGTGAAGAGGCCAGGTGGACTGAAGCTTTCTTT. Encoded protein: CASSEEARWTEAFF.

This clonotype has ten or more counts. V and J are TRBV10-2 and TRBJ1-2; D uncertain. Trimming removed 6 bases from V and 6 bases from J, with 14 bases in between. The CDR3 loop spans 13 amino acids. The germline gives CDR1 WSHSY, CDR2 SAAADI. CDR3 DNA sequence: TGCGCCAGCAGGGATAAGCAGGAAGATGGCTACACCTTC. The encoded protein is CASRDKQEDGYTF.

This chain links TRBV5-1 with TRBJ1-3; D not certain. Germline CDR1 SGHRS, CDR2 YFSETQ. The length of the CDR3 is 16 residues. Trimming shortened V by 2 bases and J by 0 bases, and 12 bases separated the two germline ends. CDR3 DNA sequence: TGCGCCAGCAGCTTAGGGCCGCAGACCTCTGGAAACACCATATATTTT. This encodes CASSLGPQTSGNTIYF.

This clonotype has only a few counts. This chain links TRBV6-1 with TRBJ2-1; D gene unclear. The V end lost 5 bases, the J end lost 2 bases, and 13 bases lay between the germline ends. CDR1 and CDR2 (germline): MNHNS, SASEGT. There are 15 residues in the CDR3. The CDR3 sequence: CASSLRLSPYNEQFF. DNA of the CDR3: TGTGCCAGCAGTCTCAGGCTTAGCCCCTACAATGAGCAGTTCTTC.

This rearrangement joins TRBV6-1 to TRBJ2-3, with D perhaps TRBD1 or TRBD2 (6 bases each). V gave up 6 bases and J gave up 10 bases, with 29 bases separating them. This CDR3 region has 17 residues. The germline V gene encodes CDR1 MNHNS and CDR2 SASEGT. This CDR3 reads CASRGGQGLARDRPQYF. The CDR3 nucleotides are TGTGCCAGCAGGGGGGGCCAGGGGCTGGCAAGGGACCGCCCGCAGTATTTT.

Details on this clonotype: The junction does not match germline at one end; this may be a read error. The chain combines TRBV6-1 with TRBJ2-5, with TRBD2 matching 7 bases. Germline loops: CDR1 MNHNS, CDR2 SASEGT. CDR3 length: 12 residues. Written as DNA, the CDR3 is TGTACCAGCAGTGAAGCGGGGGAGACCCAGTACTTC. It yields the protein CTSSEAGETQYF.

The V call is TRBV6-1, the J call TRBJ1-1; D is ambiguous. The germline V gene encodes CDR1 MNHNS and CDR2 SASEGT. V was trimmed by 7 bases and J by 0 bases, leaving 9 bases between them. The CDR3 runs 13 residues. CDR3 sequence: CASKRGMNTEAFF. The CDR3 coding sequence is TGTGCCAGCAAGAGAGGTATGAACACTGAAGCTTTCTTT.

The chain employs TRBV29-1 and TRBJ2-1, with no clear D. The V end lost 5 bases, the J end lost 5 bases, and 4 bases lay between the germline ends. From germline, CDR1 is SQVTM and CDR2 ANQGSEA. CDR3 length equals 10 residues. CDR3 protein: CSVLHNEQFF. The CDR3 DNA follows: TGCAGCGTTTTACACAATGAGCAGTTCTTC.

With respect to this clonotype: This sequence may be a read error, since a much larger clone differs from it by one base. This chain joins TRBV6-1 and TRBJ1-5; D not certain. With 5 bases removed from V and 7 bases from J, the gap between germline ends came to 9 bases. In germline, CDR1 is MNHNS, CDR2 SASEGT. The CDR3 loop spans 12 amino acids. The DNA for the CDR3 is TGTGCCAGCAGTCCGATGGGGCAGCCCCAGCATTTT. Protein sequence: CASSPMGQPQHF.

This clonotype has just a few counts. The chain carries TRBV12-3 or TRBV12-4 and TRBJ1-5, with 9 bases that match TRBD1. V trimming: 5 bases; J trimming: 4 bases; junction bases outside the gene matches: 3. This CDR3 contains 14 residues. CDR3 protein: CASSGTGRNQPQHF. In DNA, the CDR3 is TGTGCCAGCAGTGGGACAGGGAGGAATCAGCCCCAGCATTTT.

This clonotype has just a few counts. The chain carries TRBV19 and TRBJ1-2; TRBD1 aligns across 7 bases. Germline V CDR1 and CDR2: LNHDA, SQIVND (reference sequence). The CDR3 consists of 16 residues. The ends lost 10 bases at V and 1 base at J; junction bases unmatched: 15. Here the CDR3 reads CATLQTGIGYNYGYTF. The DNA for the CDR3 is TGTGCCACCTTGCAGACAGGGATTGGCTATAACTATGGCTACACCTTC.

This clonotype was recorded a few times. The chain joins TRBV6-6 to TRBJ1-5, with D unclear. CDR1 MNHNY and CDR2 SVGAGI come from the germline V gene (reference sequence). The CDR3 spans 16 residues. Deletions cut 6 bases from V and 2 bases from J, with 17 bases between. This CDR3 is CASRPAVELRNQPQHF. CDR3 nucleotide sequence: TGTGCCAGCAGGCCGGCGGTTGAGCTTCGCAATCAGCCCCAGCATTTT.

This clonotype was seen a handful of times. The chain recombines TRBV25-1 with TRBJ1-1; no reliable D call. Germline values: CDR1 MGHDK, CDR2 SYGVNS. The germline V and J ends were trimmed by 0 bases and 0 bases, with 8 bases remaining between them. CDR3 size: 15 residues. The CDR3 sequence: CASSEYNSLNTEAFF. The CDR3 nucleotides are TGTGCCAGCAGTGAATATAACAGTCTGAACACTGAAGCTTTCTTT.

J is TRBJ1-4 and V is TRBV7-4, with unresolved D. The germline V gene has CDR1 SGHVT and CDR2 SQSDAQ. Trimming removed 4 bases from V and 11 bases from J, with 14 bases in between. The CDR3 has 13 amino acids. This CDR3 is CASSSPLGYKLFF. The CDR3 DNA sequence: TGTGCCAGCAGCTCCCCCCTCGGCTACAAACTGTTTTTT.

The chain couples TRBV9 to TRBJ2-1; D ambiguous. The germline V gene encodes CDR1 SGDLS and CDR2 YYNGEE. V was shortened by 3 bases and J by 0 bases, with 16 bases between the two germline ends. The length of the CDR3 is 17 residues. The CDR3 bases are TGTGCCAGCAGCGACCGAAAGGACGTAAGCTCCTACAATGAGCAGTTCTTC. Translating gives CASSDRKDVSSYNEQFF.

Many counts were recorded for this clonotype. The chain carries TRBV7-2 and TRBJ2-7; TRBD2 might be the D (5 bases). The CDR3 is made up of 12 amino acids. V lost 5 bases, J lost 5 bases, and 10 bases lay in between. The germline V gene encodes CDR1 SGHTA and CDR2 FQGNSA. The CDR3 spells CASSLIGDEQYF. For the CDR3, the DNA is TGTGCCAGCAGCCTAATCGGGGACGAGCAGTACTTC.

In this sample, this clonotype turned up many times. This rearrangement joins TRBV12-3 or TRBV12-4 to TRBJ1-3, with D possibly being TRBD1 (5 bases). The CDR3 sequence is 15 residues long. V dropped 5 bases and J dropped 4 bases, with 15 bases sitting between them. As DNA, the CDR3 is TGTGCCAGCAGTCAACAGCAATACAGGGGAAACACCATATATTTT. It codes for CASSQQQYRGNTIYF.

This clonotype has ten or more counts. The chain joins TRBV7-2 to TRBJ2-1; 8 bases match TRBD2. Germline CDR1 reads SGHTA; CDR2 reads FQGNSA. The CDR3 is 16 amino acids. V shed 1 base, J shed 6 bases, and the junction held 8 bases outside the gene matches. CDR3 in DNA: TGTGCCAGCAGCTTAGTCCCGGGGGGGCGTTTCAATGAGCAGTTCTTC. Translation gives CASSLVPGGRFNEQFF.

This chain uses TRBV6-6 with TRBJ2-3; 10 nucleotides line up with TRBD2. The trim removed 6 bases at V and 5 bases at J, leaving 8 bases unmatched. Looked up from germline, CDR1 is MNHNY and CDR2 is SVGAGI (reference sequence). The CDR3 extends over 15 amino acids. The CDR3 loop is CASSALRLAGDTQYF. Here the CDR3 DNA reads TGTGCCAGCAGCGCCCTCCGACTAGCGGGAGATACGCAGTATTTT.

In this sample, this clonotype turned up a few times. The chain employs TRBV6-2 or TRBV6-3 and TRBJ2-7, with TRBD2 matching over 7 bases. J was trimmed by 6 bases and V by 6 bases; bases with no gene match: 11. There are 14 residues in the CDR3. Germline lookup yields CDR1 MNHEY and CDR2 SVGEGT. CDR3 nucleotide sequence: TGTGCCAGCAGCCCTGACTCGCGGGGGATCGAGCAGTACTTC. Its protein is CASSPDSRGIEQYF.

The V gene is TRBV7-9, the J gene TRBJ1-2; possibly TRBD1 for D (5 bases). The CDR3 sequence is 14 residues long. In germline, CDR1 is SEHNR, CDR2 FQNEAQ (reference sequence). V gave up 1 base and J gave up 7 bases, with 13 bases separating them. As DNA, the CDR3 is TGTGCCAGCAGCTTAGTCGGCAGGGACGGTGGCTACACCTTC. Translated: CASSLVGRDGGYTF.

This clonotype was seen only once. The rearrangement joins TRBV28 to TRBJ2-1, with 8 bases identical to TRBD1. Germline loops: CDR1 MDHEN, CDR2 SYDVKM. The V and J ends lost 5 bases and 9 bases, in that order; junction bases with no gene match: 12. The CDR3 runs to 15 residues. The CDR3 is CASSQRTGRDSEQFF. The CDR3 DNA reads as TGTGCCAGCAGTCAAAGGACAGGGAGAGATAGTGAGCAGTTCTTC. The complete variable domain, with remaining parts taken from reference TRBV28 and TRBJ2-1, reads DVKVTQSSRYLVKRTGEKVFLECVQDMDHENMFWYRQDPGLGLRLIYFSYDVKMKEKGDIPEGYSVSREKKERFSLILESASTNQTSMYLCASSQRTGRDSEQFFGPGTRLTVL.

In its sample, this clonotype was seen many times. The chain joins TRBV7-2 to TRBJ2-7; 11 bases are a match to TRBD2. The CDR3 is made up of 15 amino acids. The germline V gene encodes CDR1 SGHTA and CDR2 FQGNSA. Trimming cost V 3 bases and J 6 bases; bases outside gene matches: 7. The CDR3 is CASSLVAGGPGEQYF. Here the CDR3 DNA reads TGTGCCAGCAGCTTGGTAGCGGGGGGGCCAGGCGAGCAGTACTTC.

The genes are TRBV6-6 and TRBJ1-1; no firm D call. From germline, CDR1 is MNHNY and CDR2 SVGAGI (reference sequence). V lost 7 bases and J lost 7, with 13 bases in between. The CDR3 consists of 12 residues. CDR3 in DNA: TGTGCCAGCACCCCCGTTGGAGGTGAAGCTTTCTTT. Protein sequence: CASTPVGGEAFF.